Here is one TCR beta chain with its context. Clones were sequenced by immunoSEQ multiplex PCR, and TCRdb holds only the in-frame ones, with some missing. The sample lists 230,000 or so clones; approximately 80% were seen once. These data are taken from a study of blood T cell repertoires in COVID-19. At the level of the study: Sites in the United States, Italy and Spain provided acute and convalescent COVID-19 samples.

The germline CDR1 and CDR2 sequences are SQVTM and ANQGSEA. The V and J ends lost 6 bases and 7 bases, in that order; junction bases with no gene match: 10. This CDR3 has 13 residues. This sequence originates from a middle-aged man who had recovered from COVID-19. Sequenced: peripheral blood. The chain links TRBV29-1 to TRBJ1-1; TRBD1 agrees at 8 bases. In nucleotides, the CDR3 is TGCAGCGTGACCGGGACAGGTCATAGTGAAGCTTTCTTT. Translation gives CSVTGTGHSEAFF.